The 19 T cell receptor beta chains given below trace back to one sample, sequenced in a study of blood T cell repertoires in COVID-19. Only in-frame clones appear in the TCRdb table, and some are missing; sequencing was by immunoSEQ multiplex PCR. This repertoire shows some 370,000 clones, approximately 89% found once; its top ten account for 10%. Sample: peripheral blood. These receptors were obtained from a woman aged 25 to 39 with COVID-19, enrolled during active disease.

The chain recombines TRBV11-2 with TRBJ2-7; 13 nucleotides line up with TRBD2. This CDR3 has 13 amino acids. Germline V gene data show CDR1 as SGHAT and CDR2 as FQNNGV. Trimming cost V 10 bases and J 5 bases; bases outside gene matches: 5. CDR3 DNA: TGTGCCACCGGGACTAGCGGGATCCACGAGCAGTACTTC. Translated: CATGTSGIHEQYF.

The chain employs TRBV9 and TRBJ2-1; D call uncertain. The CDR3 sequence is 15 residues long. Per the germline V gene, CDR1 is SGDLS and CDR2 is YYNGEE. Trimming cost V 0 bases and J 0 bases, with 7 bases left between them. The CDR3 bases are TGTGCCAGCAGCGTAGGTAGGAGCTCCTACAATGAGCAGTTCTTC. This translates into CASSVGRSSYNEQFF.

The chain recombines TRBV6-2 or TRBV6-3 with TRBJ2-3; TRBD2 agrees at 12 bases. Germline values: CDR1 MNHEY, CDR2 SVGEGT. The CDR3 has 15 amino acids. With 2 bases clipped from V and 6 bases from J, the junction kept 3 bases outside the gene matches. The CDR3 DNA is TGTGCCAGCAGTTACAAGACTAGCGGGAGTGATACGCAGTATTTT. Translation gives CASSYKTSGSDTQYF.

V usage is TRBV27 and J usage is TRBJ1-5, with D maybe TRBD1 (5 bases). The CDR3 has 16 residues. Trimming stripped 6 bases from V and 2 bases from J, with 17 bases between. Germline lookup yields CDR1 MNHEY and CDR2 SMNVEV (reference sequence). The CDR3 nucleotides are TGTGCCAGCAGCCCTAGGGGAAAAGGGCGCAATCAGCCCCAGCATTTT. Translating gives CASSPRGKGRNQPQHF.

V is TRBV7-8 and J is TRBJ2-1; perhaps TRBD2 as D (6 bases). The CDR3 contains 15 residues. V lost 2 bases and J lost 4, with 12 bases in between. From germline, CDR1 is SGHVS and CDR2 FQNEAQ. CDR3 DNA sequence: TGTGCCAGCAGCTTATCGGAGGGCAGGTACAATGAGCAGTTCTTC. It yields the protein CASSLSEGRYNEQFF.

The rearrangement uses TRBV7-8 and TRBJ2-7; D gene ambiguous. The V and J ends lost 1 base and 2 bases respectively, with 3 bases between them. Germline V gene sequence: CDR1 SGHVS, CDR2 FQNEAQ. The CDR3 extends over 12 amino acids. The CDR3 nucleotides read TGTGCCAGCAGCTTAGTTACCTACGAGCAGTACTTC. The encoded protein is CASSLVTYEQYF.

V and J are TRBV5-1 and TRBJ2-5; D may be TRBD2 (6 bases). Germline CDR1 is SGHRS and CDR2 is YFSETQ. The CDR3 runs to 15 residues. Trimming took 4 bases from V and 5 from J, leaving 18 bases between them. CDR3 in DNA: TGCGCCAGCAGCCGTGAGGAGCGGGCGTATGAGACCCAGTACTTC. It specifies CASSREERAYETQYF.

This sequence joins TRBV19 and TRBJ1-5, with D unclear. The CDR3 loop spans 14 amino acids. Germline CDR1 is LNHDA and CDR2 is SQIVND (reference sequence). Trimming stripped 7 bases from V and 5 bases from J, with 15 bases between. CDR3 sequence: CASNLRLSDQPQHF. The CDR3, as DNA: TGTGCCAGTAATCTGAGGTTATCCGATCAGCCCCAGCATTTT.

This chain connects TRBV29-1 to TRBJ1-2, with D possibly matching TRBD1 (5 bases). V gave up 4 bases and J gave up 2 bases, with 8 bases separating them. The germline V gene encodes CDR1 SQVTM and CDR2 ANQGSEA. The CDR3 is 12 amino acids. The CDR3 sequence: CSVVAGNYGYTF. The CDR3 DNA is TGCAGCGTTGTGGCAGGGAACTATGGCTACACCTTC.

This clone showed up just once. This chain joins TRBV28 and TRBJ2-7; TRBD1 agrees at 8 bases. The V gene end was trimmed by 5 bases and the J gene end by 5 bases; junction bases not matched to a gene: 11. In germline, CDR1 is MDHEN, CDR2 SYDVKM. The CDR3 totals 15 residues. CDR3 sequence (DNA): TGTGCCAGCAGTCCCGGGACAGGCTTATCCCACGAGCAGTACTTC. It codes for CASSPGTGLSHEQYF. The variable domain in full, completed from reference TRBV28 and TRBJ2-7, reads DVKVTQSSRYLVKRTGEKVFLECVQDMDHENMFWYRQDPGLGLRLIYFSYDVKMKEKGDIPEGYSVSREKKERFSLILESASTNQTSMYLCASSPGTGLSHEQYFGPGTRLTVT.

This clone was counted between two and nine times. This chain uses TRBV2 with TRBJ2-5; the D gene is possibly TRBD2 (5 bases). Germline V CDR1 and CDR2: SNHLY, FYNNEI. The CDR3 is made up of 13 amino acids. Trimming removed 7 bases from V and 0 bases from J, with 9 bases in between. DNA of the CDR3: TGTGCCAGCATGGACTCGTACCAAGAGACCCAGTACTTC. This gives the protein CASMDSYQETQYF.

This chain connects TRBV6-6 to TRBJ2-6; perhaps TRBD1 as D (6 bases). Trimming shortened V by 7 bases and J by 2 bases, and 18 bases separated the two germline ends. The CDR3 sequence is 17 residues long. In germline, CDR1 is MNHNY, CDR2 SVGAGI (reference sequence). In DNA, the CDR3 is TGTGCCAGCACTCGACTTACAGGGTCGGCTGGGGCCAACGTCCTGACTTTC. Protein: CASTRLTGSAGANVLTF.

This clone was seen just once. The gene calls are TRBV28 and TRBJ2-7, with 7 bases fitting TRBD1. After removal of 6 bases from V and 5 bases from J, the junction contained 7 bases not matched to a gene. The germline gives CDR1 MDHEN, CDR2 SYDVKM. CDR3 length equals 13 residues. The CDR3: CASSITGVHEQYF. CDR3 nucleotide sequence: TGTGCCAGCAGCATAACAGGGGTCCACGAGCAGTACTTC.

The chain joins TRBV7-8 to TRBJ2-7; D is undetermined. The germline V and J ends were trimmed by 5 bases and 1 base, with 3 bases remaining between them. The CDR3 has 11 residues. Germline CDR1 SGHVS, CDR2 FQNEAQ. The CDR3 reads CASSPSYEQYF. CDR3 DNA: TGTGCCAGCAGCCCATCCTACGAGCAGTACTTC.

CDR3 in amino acids: CASSPTGTYEQYF. The CDR3 DNA is TGTGCCAGCAGCCCGACAGGGACCTACGAGCAGTACTTC. The chain joins TRBV12-3 or TRBV12-4 to TRBJ2-7; 7 bases fit TRBD1. The length of the CDR3 is 13 residues. The trim removed 6 bases at V and 2 bases at J, leaving 4 bases unmatched.

The gene calls are TRBV3-1 (or the pseudogene TRBV3-2) and TRBJ1-5; TRBD1 agrees at 8 bases. Germline V CDR1 and CDR2: LGHDT, YNNKEL (reference sequence). Losses at the gene ends were 4 bases for V and 2 bases for J; bases not matched to a gene: 16. The CDR3 is 19 residues long. CDR3 DNA: TGTGCCAGCAGCCCAATAAAGGAGATCCGGGACAGGTGCAATCAGCCCCAGCATTTT. Protein product: CASSPIKEIRDRCNQPQHF.

The genes are TRBV28 and TRBJ1-1; 8 nucleotides align to TRBD1. Germline lookup yields CDR1 MDHEN and CDR2 SYDVKM. The CDR3 is made up of 12 amino acids. V was pared by 5 bases and J by 10 bases, with 6 bases of the junction left unmatched. CDR3: CASSPSTGAAFF. For the CDR3, the DNA is TGTGCCAGCAGTCCCTCGACAGGGGCAGCTTTCTTT.

The rearrangement uses TRBV4-2 and TRBJ1-1; D remains unclear. This CDR3 spans 12 amino acids. V was cut by 5 bases and J by 5 bases, with 9 bases left in between. Germline-derived CDR1 and CDR2 are LGHNA and YNFKEQ. The CDR3 region has the DNA TGTGCCAGCAGCGGCCGAGGAACTGAAGCTTTCTTT. Protein sequence: CASSGRGTEAFF.

The chain is built from TRBV7-2 and TRBJ1-1; the D gene is possibly TRBD1 (6 bases). CDR3 length equals 15 residues. Trimming stripped 4 bases from V and 12 bases from J, with 24 bases between. CDR1 is SGHTA and CDR2 is FQGNSA in the germline V gene. CDR3 DNA sequence: TGTGCCAGCAGCTCGGGACAAATTCGGATCGGAGGAACTTTCTTT. Protein: CASSSGQIRIGGTFF.